This T cell receptor beta chain was sequenced in a study of blood T cells in healthy people across ages. Whole-study findings and limits: The unknown donor CMV status may have confounded expanded clonotype changes.

For the second PCR, which ran for roughly 6 to 12 cycles, a sample-barcoded 5' primer and a J-beta primer mix were used. From the 5' RACE reads, TCRdb called clonotypes with MiXCR, one entry per CDR3 protein. Here the sample spans 1.5 million to 2 million distinct CDR3 sequences, about two fifths being singletons. This clonotype has only one observation. The antigen remains undetermined. A much larger clone sits a single nucleotide away, making a read error possible. This sequence was found in a human donor in good health. Specimen: blood.

The CDR3 reads CASSPSPYTETFF. The CDR3 DNA sequence: TGTGCCAGCAGCCCTAGCCCCTACACTGAAACTTTCTTT. V and J are TRBV11-2 and TRBJ1-1; D unresolved. The CDR3 length is 13 residues. The germline gives CDR1 SGHAT, CDR2 FQNNGV.